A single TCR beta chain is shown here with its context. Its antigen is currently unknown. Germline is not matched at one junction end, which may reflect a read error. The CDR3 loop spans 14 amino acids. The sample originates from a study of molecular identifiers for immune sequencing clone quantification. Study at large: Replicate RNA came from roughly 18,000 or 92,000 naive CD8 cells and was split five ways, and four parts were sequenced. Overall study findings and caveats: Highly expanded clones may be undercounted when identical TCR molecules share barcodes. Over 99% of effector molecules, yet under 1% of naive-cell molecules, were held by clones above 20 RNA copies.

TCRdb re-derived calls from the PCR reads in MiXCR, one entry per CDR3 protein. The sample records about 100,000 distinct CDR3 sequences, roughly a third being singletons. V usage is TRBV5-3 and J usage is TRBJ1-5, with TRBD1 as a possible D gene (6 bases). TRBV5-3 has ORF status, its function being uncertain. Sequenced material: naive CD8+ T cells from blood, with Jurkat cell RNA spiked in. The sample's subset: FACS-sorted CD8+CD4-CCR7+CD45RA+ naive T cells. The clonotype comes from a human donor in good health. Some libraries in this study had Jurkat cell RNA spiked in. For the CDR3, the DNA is TGTGCCAGCAGCTTGGTACAGGGAGATCAGCCCCAGCATTTT. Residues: CASSLVQGDQPQHF.